This TCR beta chain was obtained from a study of T cell responses to AZD1222 COVID-19 vaccine. As for the study in general: Timing groups of about 4 and about 12 weeks for second doses were pooled. General study results and limits: Mostly white British, mostly female donors; authors suggested clonal diversity may be underestimated.

Germline V gene data show CDR1 as MNHEY and CDR2 as SMNVEV (reference sequence). The CDR3 consists of 13 residues. Trimming left V 4 bases short and J 5 bases short, with 9 bases between. Assay used: immunoSEQ multiplex PCR; TCRdb lists only in-frame clones, some missing. The table lists 90,000 to 120,000 clones, about 90% of them singletons. This clone has a handful of counts. Antigen: not known. The material was peripheral blood, obtained on day 0 of AZD1222 vaccination. This rearrangement joins TRBV27 to TRBJ1-5, with unresolved D. The TCR originated in an adult in good health. DNA of the CDR3: TGTGCCAGCAGTTATAGCAGACATCAGCCCCAGCATTTT. This codes for CASSYSRHQPQHF.